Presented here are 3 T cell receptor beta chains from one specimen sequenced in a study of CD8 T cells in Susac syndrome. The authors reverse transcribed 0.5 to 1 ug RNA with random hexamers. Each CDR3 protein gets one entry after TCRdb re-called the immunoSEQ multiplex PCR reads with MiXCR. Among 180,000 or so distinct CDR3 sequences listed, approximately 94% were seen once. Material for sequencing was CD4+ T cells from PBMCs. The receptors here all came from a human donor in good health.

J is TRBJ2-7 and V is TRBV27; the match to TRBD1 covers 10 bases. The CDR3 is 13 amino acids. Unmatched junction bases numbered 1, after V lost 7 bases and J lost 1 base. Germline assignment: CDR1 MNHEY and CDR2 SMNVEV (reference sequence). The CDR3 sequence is CASTGQGSYEQYF. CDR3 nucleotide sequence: TGTGCCAGCACGGGACAGGGGTCCTACGAGCAGTACTTC.

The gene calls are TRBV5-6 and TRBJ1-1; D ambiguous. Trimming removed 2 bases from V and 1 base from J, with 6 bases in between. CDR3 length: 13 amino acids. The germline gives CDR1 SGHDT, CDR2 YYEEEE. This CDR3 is CASSLPANTEAFF. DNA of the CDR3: TGTGCCAGCAGCTTACCGGCGAACACTGAAGCTTTCTTT.

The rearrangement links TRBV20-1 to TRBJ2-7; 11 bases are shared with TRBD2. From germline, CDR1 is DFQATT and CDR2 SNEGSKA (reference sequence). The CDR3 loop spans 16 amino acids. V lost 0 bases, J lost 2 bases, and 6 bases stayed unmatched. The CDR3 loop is CSARDPTSGSPYEQYF. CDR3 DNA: TGCAGTGCTAGAGATCCTACTAGCGGGAGTCCCTACGAGCAGTACTTC.